The T cell receptor beta chain under discussion was sequenced for a study of shared T cell receptors in the human thymus. V was shortened by 4 bases and J by 10 bases, with 20 bases between the two germline ends. The germline V gene encodes CDR1 MGHDK and CDR2 SYGVNS. The CDR3 runs to 15 residues. Here immunoSEQ multiplex PCR was the method, and the copy in TCRdb shows in-frame clones only, minus some. The table lists hundreds of thousands of clones, about 90% of them singletons. This same sample was also part of a study on human thymus T cells. This second report adds: Corrective surgery for congenital heart defects was being performed on the healthy Finnish infants who served as donors. Thymic samples were excised during corrective heart operations. What appeared biased in thymic and blood repertoires was the usage of V and J genes. Unrelated individuals were reported by related research to share highly overlapping thymic repertoires.

What was sequenced was thymocytes. This TCR was recovered from a boy under three years old with a congenital heart defect. The rearrangement joins TRBV25-1 to TRBJ2-1; D gene ambiguous. The CDR3 spells CASSAPYEKTKEQFF. CDR3 sequence (DNA): TGTGCCAGCAGTGCCCCTTATGAGAAAACTAAGGAGCAGTTCTTC.